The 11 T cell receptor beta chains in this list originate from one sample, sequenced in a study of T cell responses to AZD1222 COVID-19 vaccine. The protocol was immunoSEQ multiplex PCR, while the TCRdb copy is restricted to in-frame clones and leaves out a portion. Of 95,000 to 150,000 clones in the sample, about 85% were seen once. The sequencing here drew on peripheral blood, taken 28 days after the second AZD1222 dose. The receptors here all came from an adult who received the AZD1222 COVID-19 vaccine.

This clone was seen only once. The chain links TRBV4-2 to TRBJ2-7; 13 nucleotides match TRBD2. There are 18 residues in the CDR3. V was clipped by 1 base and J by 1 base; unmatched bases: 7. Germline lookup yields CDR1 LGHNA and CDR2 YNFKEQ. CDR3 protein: CASSQGLAGGTLSYEQYF. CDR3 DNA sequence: TGTGCCAGCAGCCAAGGACTAGCGGGGGGCACCCTTTCCTACGAGCAGTACTTC.

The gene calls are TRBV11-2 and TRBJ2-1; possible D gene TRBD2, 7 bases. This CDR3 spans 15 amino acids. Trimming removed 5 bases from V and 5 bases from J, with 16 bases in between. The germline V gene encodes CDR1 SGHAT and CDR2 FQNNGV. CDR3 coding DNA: TGTGCCAGCAGCCCCGCGGGGGCCCTTCACAATGAGCAGTTCTTC. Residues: CASSPAGALHNEQFF.

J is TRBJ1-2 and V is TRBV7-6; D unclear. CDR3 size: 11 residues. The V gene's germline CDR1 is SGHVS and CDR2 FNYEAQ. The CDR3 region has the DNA TGTGCGCCTAGGATGGGGAAAGGCTACACCTTC. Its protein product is CAPRMGKGYTF.

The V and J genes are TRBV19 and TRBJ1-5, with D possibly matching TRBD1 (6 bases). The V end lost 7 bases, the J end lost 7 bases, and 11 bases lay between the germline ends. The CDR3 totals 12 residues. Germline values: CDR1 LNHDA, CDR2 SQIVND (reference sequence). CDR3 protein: CASTGAGQPQHF. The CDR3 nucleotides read TGTGCCAGTACGGGGGCAGGCCAGCCCCAGCATTTT.

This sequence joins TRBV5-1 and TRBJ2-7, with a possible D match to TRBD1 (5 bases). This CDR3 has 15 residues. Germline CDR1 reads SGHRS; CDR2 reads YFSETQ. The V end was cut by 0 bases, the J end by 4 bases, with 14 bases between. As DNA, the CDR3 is TGCGCCAGCAGCTTGGTTGTAGGGGCGACTTACGAGCAGTACTTC. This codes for CASSLVVGATYEQYF.

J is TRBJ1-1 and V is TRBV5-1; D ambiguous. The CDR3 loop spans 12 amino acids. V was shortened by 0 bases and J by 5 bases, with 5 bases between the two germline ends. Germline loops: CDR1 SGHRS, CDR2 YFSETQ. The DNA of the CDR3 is TGCGCCAGCAGCTTGGTGGGGACTGAAGCTTTCTTT. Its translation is CASSLVGTEAFF.

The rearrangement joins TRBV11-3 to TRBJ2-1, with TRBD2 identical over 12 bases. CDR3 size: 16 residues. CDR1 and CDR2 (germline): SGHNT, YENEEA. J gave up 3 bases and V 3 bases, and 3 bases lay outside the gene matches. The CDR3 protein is CASSLASGGVYNEQFF. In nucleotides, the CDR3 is TGTGCCAGCAGCTTGGCTAGCGGGGGGGTCTACAATGAGCAGTTCTTC.

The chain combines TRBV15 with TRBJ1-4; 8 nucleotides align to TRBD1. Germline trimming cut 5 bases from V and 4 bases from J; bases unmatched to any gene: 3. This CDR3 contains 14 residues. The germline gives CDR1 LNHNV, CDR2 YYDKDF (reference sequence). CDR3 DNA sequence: TGTGCCACCAGCCGGACAGGGAGTAATGAAAAACTGTTTTTT. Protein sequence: CATSRTGSNEKLFF.

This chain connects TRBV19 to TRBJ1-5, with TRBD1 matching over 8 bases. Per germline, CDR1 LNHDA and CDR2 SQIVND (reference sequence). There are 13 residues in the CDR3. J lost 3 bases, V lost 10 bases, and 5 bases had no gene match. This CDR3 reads CATEDRDNQPQHF. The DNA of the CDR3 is TGTGCCACCGAGGACAGGGACAATCAGCCCCAGCATTTT.

Written as DNA, the CDR3 is TGTGCCAGCAGCTTAACACCCGCAACTAATGAAAAACTGTTTTTT. Its translation is CASSLTPATNEKLFF. This chain joins TRBV7-8 and TRBJ1-4; unclear D gene. Trimming took 2 bases from V and 0 from J, leaving 7 bases between them. The CDR3 extends over 15 amino acids. The germline V gene has CDR1 SGHVS and CDR2 FQNEAQ.

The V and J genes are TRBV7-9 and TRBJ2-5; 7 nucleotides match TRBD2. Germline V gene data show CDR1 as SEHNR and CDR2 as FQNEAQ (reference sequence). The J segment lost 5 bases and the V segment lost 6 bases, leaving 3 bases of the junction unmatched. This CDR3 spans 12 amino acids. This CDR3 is CASRYGGETQYF. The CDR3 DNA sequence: TGTGCCAGCAGATACGGGGGGGAGACCCAGTACTTC.